The rows below give T cell receptor beta chains drawn from one sample of a study of cytomegalovirus exposure and HLA in healthy donors. Libraries were prepared by immunoSEQ multiplex PCR; TCRdb keeps only in-frame clonotypes and omits some of them. The sample consists of about 43,000 clones, 45% to 60% of them appearing once. The sample was PBMCs. The receptors originated from a man aged 55-75 years in good health and CMV-seronegative. Each CDR3 is given with its conserved first and last residue.

v_gene: TRBV11-2; j_gene: TRBJ2-1; CDR3aa: CASSRDGRMNEQFF
v_gene: TRBV30; j_gene: TRBJ2-5; CDR3aa: CAWSSSQETQYF
v_gene: TRBV12-5; j_gene: TRBJ2-5; CDR3aa: CASGPGLAGRSGETQYF
v_gene: TRBV29-1; j_gene: TRBJ1-1; CDR3aa: CSVEEGQGARRNTEAFF
v_gene: TRBV9; j_gene: TRBJ1-2; CDR3aa: CASSASDGGYTF
v_gene: TRBV18; j_gene: TRBJ1-1; CDR3aa: CASSLGQGAFF
v_gene: TRBV29-1; j_gene: TRBJ1-2; CDR3aa: CSVEDQGREAGYTF
v_gene: TRBV30; j_gene: TRBJ1-2; CDR3aa: CAWGGTGPYTF
v_gene: TRBV4-3; j_gene: TRBJ1-2; CDR3aa: CASSQDLGGRAGYTF
v_gene: TRBV7-2; j_gene: TRBJ2-7; CDR3aa: CASSLLSGRSYEQYF
v_gene: TRBV19; j_gene: TRBJ1-2; CDR3aa: CASSIGGTAYGYTF
v_gene: TRBV13; j_gene: TRBJ2-7; CDR3aa: CASSSRDRGQAEQYF
v_gene: TRBV28; j_gene: TRBJ1-2; CDR3aa: CASRVGQTYGYTF
v_gene: TRBV18; j_gene: TRBJ1-2; CDR3aa: CASSPGRANYGYTF
v_gene: TRBV5-1; j_gene: TRBJ1-1; CDR3aa: CASSSDGGYTEAFF
v_gene: TRBV6-5; j_gene: TRBJ1-2; CDR3aa: CASTPGGVYGYTF
v_gene: TRBV14; j_gene: TRBJ1-2; CDR3aa: CASSQGRLYGYTF
v_gene: TRBV6-5; j_gene: TRBJ1-2; CDR3aa: CASSYLGQGRGYTF
v_gene: TRBV6-5; j_gene: TRBJ2-3; CDR3aa: CASSRRLAGVDTQYF
v_gene: TRBV28; j_gene: TRBJ1-5; CDR3aa: CASSILGDQPQHF
v_gene: TRBV4-3; j_gene: TRBJ1-2; CDR3aa: CASSQMTGGYGYTF
v_gene: TRBV5-1; j_gene: TRBJ1-3; CDR3aa: CASSFTGTASSGNTIYF
v_gene: TRBV12-5; j_gene: TRBJ1-1; CDR3aa: CASGARGGPTEAFF
v_gene: TRBV5-4; j_gene: TRBJ2-1; CDR3aa: CASSLETGLREQFF
v_gene: TRBV5-4; j_gene: TRBJ1-1; CDR3aa: CASSPGTVSLNTEAFF
v_gene: TRBV7-2; j_gene: TRBJ2-7; CDR3aa: CASSGTSVHEQYF
v_gene: TRBV6-5; j_gene: TRBJ2-1; CDR3aa: CASTRAGGYNEQFF
v_gene: TRBV28; j_gene: TRBJ2-1; CDR3aa: CASSNRSGTSGSRGSYNEQFF
v_gene: TRBV7-3; j_gene: TRBJ1-2; CDR3aa: CASSSRTGLGYTF
v_gene: TRBV6-1; j_gene: TRBJ1-1; CDR3aa: CASSEAGNTEAFF
v_gene: TRBV7-2; j_gene: TRBJ1-1; CDR3aa: CASSPRIGTEAFF
v_gene: TRBV6-1; j_gene: TRBJ2-7; CDR3aa: CASSGRGSSYEQYF
v_gene: TRBV29-1; j_gene: TRBJ2-5; CDR3aa: CSFKGGLAGETQYF